This T cell receptor beta chain was captured in a study of identical twins (dated by TCRdb to about 2016). Regarding the complete study: To test whether fetal clonotypes persist, the study used deep sequencing on TCR alpha and beta repertoires from monozygotic twins, unrelated adults of various ages, and cord blood. To rule out contamination, the twin experiments were replicated at different times with different library preparation protocols. What the authors observed across the whole study: A weaker excess of twin sharing was found in beta out-of-frame sequences because the signal-to-noise ratio was lowered by fewer shared sequences. Out-of-frame TCR alpha sequences shared between twins showed an excess of low generation-probability sequences compared with coincidental sharing between unrelated individuals. Fewer insertions were carried by abundant cord blood beta clonotypes; a weaker similar trend was observed in young adult naive repertoires, while no such trend was observed in memory repertoires. Conclusions relied on cross-sectional statistical analysis, since the same donors could not be followed over many years. Zero-insertion analyses could be partly confounded by invariant T cells such as MAIT and iNKT, though diverse VJ usage argued against such confounding for most clonotypes. Recombination models systematically underestimated out-of-frame TCR alpha sharing in monozygotic twins but agreed with sharing between unrelated individuals.

Measured from the cysteine to the phenylalanine, the CDR3 is 15 residues long. Only the CDR3 DNA stays, 45 bases, in frame from base 1. The germline V gene sets CDR1 to MGHDK and CDR2 to SYGVNS. V ends up 3 bases short and J 2 bases short, with an unmatched junction base count of 4. Every donor was a healthy Caucasian. Three pairs of female monozygotic twins, all aged about 18 to 29 years, made up the twin cohort. Positive isolation kits from Invitrogen were used to isolate CD4+ and CD8+ T cell populations. This clonotype was seen a few times. What antigen it recognizes has not been identified. Per-base qualities were not stored, and no clone one base away is much larger. Receptors were amplified or captured by 5' RACE. Sequencing was performed on an Illumina HiSeq 2000. A universal primer binding site was added through template switching, and the final cDNA carried a unique molecular identifier so that TCR cDNA molecules could be counted accurately. First-strand cDNA for TCR alpha and beta chains was synthesized from specific primers in the conserved constant-segment region. To control for contamination, each cDNA library was double barcoded with a SMART-Mk sample barcode plus Illumina barcodes. TruSeq adapter sequences along with Illumina sample barcodes were introduced in two successive PCR steps. Sequencing of the TCR alpha and beta cDNA libraries was done on the Illumina HiSeq platform using custom primers. The study's own analysis went as follows. Raw reads were processed with MiGEC to extract unique molecular identifiers, and MiXCR was used to determine CDR3 positions. Recombination models were inferred per individual with the repgenHMM and IGoR tools using an EM algorithm. Shared clonotype analysis was performed with the tcR package in R, normalizing sharing by the product of cloneset sizes. Out-of-frame nonproductive sequences were analyzed to study raw recombination free of thymic and clonal selection effects. Using fastp at Q25 and MiXCR, TCRdb reprocessed the public reads and kept productive beta chains. Rows merge per CDR3 protein into single entries with the most common DNA and genes. V and J calls and clone size were set by TCRdb, not the authors. The table for this sample lists just over 450,000 distinct CDR3 sequences; 14% of them were counted only once. About 0.52% of the sample belongs to the ten largest clones.

These data also featured in a second study, about yellow fever vaccine responses in identical twins. The second study's paper adds: The authors reported that the T cell response to vaccination in identical twins appeared partly convergent and partly personalized. In the study, vaccine-responding T cell clones were precisely tracked in identical twins.

Sample: CD4+ T cells sorted from blood. The clonotype comes from a woman under 30 in good health. Here the chain combines TRBV25-1 and TRBJ1-1; TRBD1 fits 9 bases in the junction. Read as DNA, the sequence is TGTGCCAGCAGTGATAAGGGACAGGGAAACACTGAAGCTTTCTTT. Its protein product is CASSDKGQGNTEAFF.